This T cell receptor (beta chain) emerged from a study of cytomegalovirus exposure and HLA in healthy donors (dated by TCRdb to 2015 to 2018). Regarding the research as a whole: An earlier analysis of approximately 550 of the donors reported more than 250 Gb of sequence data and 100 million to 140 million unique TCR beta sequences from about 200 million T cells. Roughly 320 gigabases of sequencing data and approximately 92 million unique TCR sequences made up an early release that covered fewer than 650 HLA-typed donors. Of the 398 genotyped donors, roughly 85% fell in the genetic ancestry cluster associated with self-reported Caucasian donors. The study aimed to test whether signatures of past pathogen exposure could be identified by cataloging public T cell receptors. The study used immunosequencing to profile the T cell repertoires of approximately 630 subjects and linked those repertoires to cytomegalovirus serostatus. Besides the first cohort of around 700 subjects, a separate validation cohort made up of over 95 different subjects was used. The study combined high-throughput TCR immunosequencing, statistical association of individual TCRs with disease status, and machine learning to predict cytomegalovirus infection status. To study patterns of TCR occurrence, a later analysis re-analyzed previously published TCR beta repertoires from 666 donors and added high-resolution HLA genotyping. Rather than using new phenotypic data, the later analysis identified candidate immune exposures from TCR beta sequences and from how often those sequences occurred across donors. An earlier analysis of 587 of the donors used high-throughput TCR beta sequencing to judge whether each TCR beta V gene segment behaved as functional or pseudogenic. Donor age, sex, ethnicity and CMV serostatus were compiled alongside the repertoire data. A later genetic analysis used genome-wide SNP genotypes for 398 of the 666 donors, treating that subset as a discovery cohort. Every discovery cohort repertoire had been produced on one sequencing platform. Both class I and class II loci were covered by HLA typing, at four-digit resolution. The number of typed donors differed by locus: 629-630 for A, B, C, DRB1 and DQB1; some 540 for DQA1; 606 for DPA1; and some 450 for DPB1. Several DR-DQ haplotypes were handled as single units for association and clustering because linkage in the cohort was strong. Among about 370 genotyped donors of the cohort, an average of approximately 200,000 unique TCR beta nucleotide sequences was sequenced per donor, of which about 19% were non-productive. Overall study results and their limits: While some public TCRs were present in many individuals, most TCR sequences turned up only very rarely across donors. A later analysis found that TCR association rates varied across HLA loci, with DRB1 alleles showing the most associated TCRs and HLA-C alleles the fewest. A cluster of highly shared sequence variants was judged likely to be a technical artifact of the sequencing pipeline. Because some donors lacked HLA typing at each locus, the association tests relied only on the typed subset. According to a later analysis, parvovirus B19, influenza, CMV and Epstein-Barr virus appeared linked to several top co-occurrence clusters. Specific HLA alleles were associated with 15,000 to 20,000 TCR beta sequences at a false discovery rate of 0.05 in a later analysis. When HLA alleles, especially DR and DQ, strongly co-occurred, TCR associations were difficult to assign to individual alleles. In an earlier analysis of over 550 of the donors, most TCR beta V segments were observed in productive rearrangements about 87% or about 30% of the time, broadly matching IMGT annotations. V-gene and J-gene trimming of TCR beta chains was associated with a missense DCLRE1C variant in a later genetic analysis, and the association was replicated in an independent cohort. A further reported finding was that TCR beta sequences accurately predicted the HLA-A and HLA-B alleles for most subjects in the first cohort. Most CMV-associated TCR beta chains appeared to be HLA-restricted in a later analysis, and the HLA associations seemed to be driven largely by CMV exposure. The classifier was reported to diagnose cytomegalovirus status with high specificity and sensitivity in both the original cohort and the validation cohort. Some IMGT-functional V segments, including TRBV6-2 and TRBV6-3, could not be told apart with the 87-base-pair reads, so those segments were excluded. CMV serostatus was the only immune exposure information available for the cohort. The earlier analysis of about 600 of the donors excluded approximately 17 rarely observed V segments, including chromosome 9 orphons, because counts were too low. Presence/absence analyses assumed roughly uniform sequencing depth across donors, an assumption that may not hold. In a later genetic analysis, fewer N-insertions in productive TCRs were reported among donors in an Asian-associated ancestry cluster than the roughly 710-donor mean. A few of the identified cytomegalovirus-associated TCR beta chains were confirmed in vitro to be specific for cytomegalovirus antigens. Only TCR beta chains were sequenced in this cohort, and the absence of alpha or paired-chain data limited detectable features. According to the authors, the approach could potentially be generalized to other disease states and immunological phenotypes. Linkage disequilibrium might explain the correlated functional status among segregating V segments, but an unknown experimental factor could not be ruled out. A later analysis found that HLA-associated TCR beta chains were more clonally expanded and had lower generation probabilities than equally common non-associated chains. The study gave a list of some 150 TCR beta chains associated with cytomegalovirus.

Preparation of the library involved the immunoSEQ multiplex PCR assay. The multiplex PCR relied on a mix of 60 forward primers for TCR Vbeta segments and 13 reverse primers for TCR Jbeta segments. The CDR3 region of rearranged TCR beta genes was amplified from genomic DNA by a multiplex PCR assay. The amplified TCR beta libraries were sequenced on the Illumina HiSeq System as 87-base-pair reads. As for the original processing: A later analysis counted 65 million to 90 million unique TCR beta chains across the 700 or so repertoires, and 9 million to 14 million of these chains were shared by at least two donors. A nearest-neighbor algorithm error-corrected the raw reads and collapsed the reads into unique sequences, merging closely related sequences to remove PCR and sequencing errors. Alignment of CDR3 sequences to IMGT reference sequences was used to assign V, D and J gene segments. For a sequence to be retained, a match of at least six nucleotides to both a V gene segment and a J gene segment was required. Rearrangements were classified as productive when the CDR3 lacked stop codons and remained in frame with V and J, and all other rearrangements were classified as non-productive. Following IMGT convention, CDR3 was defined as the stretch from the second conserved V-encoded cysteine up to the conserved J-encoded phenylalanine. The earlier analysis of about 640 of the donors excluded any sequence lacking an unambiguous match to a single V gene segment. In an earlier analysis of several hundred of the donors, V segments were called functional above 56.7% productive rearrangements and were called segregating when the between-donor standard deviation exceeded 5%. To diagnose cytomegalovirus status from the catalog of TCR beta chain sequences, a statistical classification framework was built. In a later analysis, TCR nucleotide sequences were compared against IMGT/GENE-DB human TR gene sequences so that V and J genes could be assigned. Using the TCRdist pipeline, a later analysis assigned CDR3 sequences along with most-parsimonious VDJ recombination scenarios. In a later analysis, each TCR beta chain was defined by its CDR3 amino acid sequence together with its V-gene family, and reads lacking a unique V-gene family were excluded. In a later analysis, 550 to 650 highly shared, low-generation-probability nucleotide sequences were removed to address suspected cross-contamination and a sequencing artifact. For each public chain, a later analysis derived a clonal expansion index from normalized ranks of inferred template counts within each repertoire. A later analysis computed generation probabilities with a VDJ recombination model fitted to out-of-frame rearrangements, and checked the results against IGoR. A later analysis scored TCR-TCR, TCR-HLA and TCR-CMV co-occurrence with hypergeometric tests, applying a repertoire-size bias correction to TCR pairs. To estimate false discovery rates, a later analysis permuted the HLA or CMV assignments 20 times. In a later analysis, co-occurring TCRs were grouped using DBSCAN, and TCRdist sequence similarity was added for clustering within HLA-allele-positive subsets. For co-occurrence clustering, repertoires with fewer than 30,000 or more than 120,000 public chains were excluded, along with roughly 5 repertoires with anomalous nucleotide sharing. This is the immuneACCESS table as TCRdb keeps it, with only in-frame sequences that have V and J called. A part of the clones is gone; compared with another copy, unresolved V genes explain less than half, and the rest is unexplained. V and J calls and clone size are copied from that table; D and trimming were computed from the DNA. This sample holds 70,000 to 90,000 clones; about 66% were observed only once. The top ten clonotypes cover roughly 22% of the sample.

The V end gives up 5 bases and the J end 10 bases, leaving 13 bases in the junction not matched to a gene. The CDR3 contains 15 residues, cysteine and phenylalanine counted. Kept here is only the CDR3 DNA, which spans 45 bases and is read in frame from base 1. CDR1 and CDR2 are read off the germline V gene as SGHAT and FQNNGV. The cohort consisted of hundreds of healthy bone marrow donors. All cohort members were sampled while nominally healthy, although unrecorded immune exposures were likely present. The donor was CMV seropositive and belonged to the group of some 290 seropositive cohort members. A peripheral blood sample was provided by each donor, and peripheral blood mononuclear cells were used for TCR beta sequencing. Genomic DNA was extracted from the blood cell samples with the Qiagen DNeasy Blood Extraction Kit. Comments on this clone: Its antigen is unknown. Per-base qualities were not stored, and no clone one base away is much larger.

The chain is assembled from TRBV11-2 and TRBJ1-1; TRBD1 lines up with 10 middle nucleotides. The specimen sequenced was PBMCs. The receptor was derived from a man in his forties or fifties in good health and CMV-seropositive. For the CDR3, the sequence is CASSPAGDRGGRAFF. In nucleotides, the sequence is TGTGCCAGCAGCCCCGCGGGGGACAGGGGCGGGAGAGCTTTCTTT. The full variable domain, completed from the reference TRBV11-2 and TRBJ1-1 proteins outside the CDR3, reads EAGVAQSPRYKIIEKRQSVAFWCNPISGHATLYWYQQILGQGPKLLIQFQNNGVVDDSQLPKDRFSAERLKGVDSTLKIQPAKLEDSAVYLCASSPAGDRGGRAFFGQGTRLTVV.